What follows describes a single T cell receptor (beta chain). This specimen comes from a study of blood T cell repertoires in COVID-19. Study background: The study drew acute and convalescent COVID-19 samples from the United States, Italy and Spain.

In germline, CDR1 is MNHEY, CDR2 SMNVEV (reference sequence). Trimming left V 5 bases short and J 6 bases short, with 9 bases between. This CDR3 comprises 12 residues. Libraries were prepared by immunoSEQ multiplex PCR; TCRdb keeps only in-frame clonotypes and omits some of them. The sample yields around 250,000 clones, around 90% seen once. This chain uses TRBV27 with TRBJ2-3; D call uncertain. The clonotype comes from a human donor in a cohort sampled during active COVID-19. Sequenced sample: peripheral blood. The CDR3 region has the DNA TGTGCCAGCAGTCGCGTTTGGGATACGCAGTATTTT. Translation gives CASSRVWDTQYF.